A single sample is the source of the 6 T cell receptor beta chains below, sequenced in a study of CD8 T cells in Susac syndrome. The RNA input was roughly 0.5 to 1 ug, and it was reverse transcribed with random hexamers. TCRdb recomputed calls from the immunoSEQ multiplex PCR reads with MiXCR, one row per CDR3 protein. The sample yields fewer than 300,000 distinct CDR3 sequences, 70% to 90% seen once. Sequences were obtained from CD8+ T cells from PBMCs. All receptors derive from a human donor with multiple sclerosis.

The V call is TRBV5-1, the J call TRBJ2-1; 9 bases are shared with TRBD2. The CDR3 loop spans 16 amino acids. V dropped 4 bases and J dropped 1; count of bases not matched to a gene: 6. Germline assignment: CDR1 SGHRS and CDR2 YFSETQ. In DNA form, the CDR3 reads TGCGCCAGCAGCCCGGCAGCGGGAGGATCCTACAATGAGCAGTTCTTC. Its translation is CASSPAAGGSYNEQFF.

The CDR3 is CASSYGAEAFF. The CDR3 DNA reads TGTGCCAGCAGTTACGGCGCTGAAGCTTTCTTT. This chain uses TRBV6-5 with TRBJ1-1; D not certain. V was trimmed by 2 bases and J by 6 bases, leaving 4 bases between them. The CDR3 has 11 amino acids. Germline V gene data show CDR1 as MNHEY and CDR2 as SVGAGI.

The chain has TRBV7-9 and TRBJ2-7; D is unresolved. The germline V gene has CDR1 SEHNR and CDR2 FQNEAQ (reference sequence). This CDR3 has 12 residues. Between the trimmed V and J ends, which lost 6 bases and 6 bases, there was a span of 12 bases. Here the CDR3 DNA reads TGTGCCAGCAGATCGACTTTCTCCGAGCAGTACTTC. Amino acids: CASRSTFSEQYF.

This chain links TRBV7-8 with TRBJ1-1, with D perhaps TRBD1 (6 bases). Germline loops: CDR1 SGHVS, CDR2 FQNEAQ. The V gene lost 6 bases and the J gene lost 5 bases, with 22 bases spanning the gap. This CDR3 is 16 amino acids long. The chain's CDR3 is CASRQERGAKRTEAFF. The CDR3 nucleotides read TGTGCCAGCAGACAGGAGCGGGGGGCTAAGAGGACTGAAGCTTTCTTT.

The CDR3 DNA follows: TGCGCCAGCAGCTTGGCCCTAGCGGGAGGAGGGGGCACAGATACGCAGTATTTT. The encoded protein is CASSLALAGGGGTDTQYF. V and J are TRBV5-1 and TRBJ2-3; 11 positions match TRBD2. CDR3 size: 18 residues. Germline-derived CDR1 and CDR2 are SGHRS and YFSETQ. V lost 0 bases, J lost 1 base, and 7 bases stayed unmatched.

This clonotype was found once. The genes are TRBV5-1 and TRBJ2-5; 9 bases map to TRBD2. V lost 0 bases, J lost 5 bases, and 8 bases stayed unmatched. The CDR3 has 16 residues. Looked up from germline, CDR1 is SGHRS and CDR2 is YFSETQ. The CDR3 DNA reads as TGCGCCAGCAGCTTGGCCCTTGGACTAGCGTCGGAGACCCAGTACTTC. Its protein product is CASSLALGLASETQYF. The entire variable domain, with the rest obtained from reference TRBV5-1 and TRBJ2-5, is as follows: KAGVTQTPRYLIKTRGQQVTLSCSPISGHRSVSWYQQTPGQGLQFLFEYFSETQRNKGNFPGRFSGRQFSNSRSEMNVSTLELGDSALYLCASSLALGLASETQYFGPGTRLLVL.